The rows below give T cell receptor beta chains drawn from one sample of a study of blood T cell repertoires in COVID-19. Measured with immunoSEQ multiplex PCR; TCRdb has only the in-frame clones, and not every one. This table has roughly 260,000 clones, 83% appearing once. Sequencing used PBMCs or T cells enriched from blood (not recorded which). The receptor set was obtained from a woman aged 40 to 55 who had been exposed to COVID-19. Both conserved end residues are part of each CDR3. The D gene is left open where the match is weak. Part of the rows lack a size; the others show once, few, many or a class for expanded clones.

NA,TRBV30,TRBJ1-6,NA,TGTGCCTGGAGGCCAAGGGGCACGAGAATTTTATCACCCCTCCACTTT,CAWRPRGTRILSPLHF
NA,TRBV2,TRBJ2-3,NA,TGTGCCAGCAGTTCCTCAACGGGGGATACAGATACGCAGTATTTT,CASSSSTGDTDTQYF
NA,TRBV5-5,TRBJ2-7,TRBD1,TGTGCCAGCAGCTCTCGGCCGGGACAGGGTTTCGAGCAGTACTTC,CASSSRPGQGFEQYF
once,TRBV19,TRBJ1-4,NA,TGTGCCAGTAGTATAGAGAGGGGGTCCCAGGCTCGTGAAAAACTGTTTTTT,CASSIERGSQAREKLFF
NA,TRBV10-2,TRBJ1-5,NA,TGCGCCAGCAGTGAGTCGAGAGCGTCCTCCGGTCAGCCCCAGCATTTT,CASSESRASSGQPQHF
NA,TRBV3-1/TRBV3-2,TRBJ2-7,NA,TGTGCCAGCAGCCAGCGCACAGGGTACGAGCAGTACTTC,CASSQRTGYEQYF
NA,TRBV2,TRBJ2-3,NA,TGTGCCAGCATTACTAGGGGGAAGGCAGATACGCAGTATTTT,CASITRGKADTQYF
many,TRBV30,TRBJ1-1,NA,TGTGCCTGTCCAAGGGGGGGGCCTGGCACTGAAGCTTTCTTT,CACPRGGPGTEAFF
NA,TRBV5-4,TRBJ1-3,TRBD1,TGTGCCAGCAGCACACCGGGACAGGGATCTGGAAACACCATATATTTT,CASSTPGQGSGNTIYF
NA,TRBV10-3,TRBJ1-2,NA,TGTGCCATCAGTGAGTCGAAGCCGCCTTTCACCTTC,CAISESKPPFTF
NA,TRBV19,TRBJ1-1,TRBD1,TGTGCCAGTAGTCTCCAGGACAGGGGGGACACTGAAGCTTTCTTT,CASSLQDRGDTEAFF
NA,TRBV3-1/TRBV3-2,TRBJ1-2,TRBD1,TGTGCCAGCAGCCAAGCGGACAGGGCTAGTGGCTACACCTTC,CASSQADRASGYTF
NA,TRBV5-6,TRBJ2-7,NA,TGTGCCAGCAGCTTGTCAGTCTACGAGCAGTACTTC,CASSLSVYEQYF
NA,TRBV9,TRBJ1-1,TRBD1,TGTGCCAGCAGCGTAGGGACAGGGGCAAACACTGAAGCTTTCTTT,CASSVGTGANTEAFF
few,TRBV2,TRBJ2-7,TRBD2,TGTGCCAGCAGGCTACCGGGACTAGTCTACGAGCAGTACTTC,CASRLPGLVYEQYF
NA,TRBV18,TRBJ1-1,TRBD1,TGTGCCAGCTCAGAGGGACAGGGGAACACTGAAGCTTTCTTT,CASSEGQGNTEAFF
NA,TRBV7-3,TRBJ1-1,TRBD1,TGTGCCAGCAGCCAAGGACAGGGCAACACTGAAGCTTTCTTT,CASSQGQGNTEAFF